This is a list of T cell receptor beta chains from one sample in a study of prognosis after radiotherapy for stage I lung cancer. Each CDR3 protein gets one entry after TCRdb re-called the multiplex PCR reads with MiXCR. The sample lists under 20,000 distinct CDR3 sequences; about 43% were seen once. Source: PBMCs, taken before or after stereotactic body radiation therapy (not recorded which). These receptors all stem from a donor aged 50 or older with non-small cell lung cancer. Both conserved end residues are part of each CDR3. D genes are given only for firm matches. Not every row has a clone size; where given, it reads once, few, many or a size class.

d_call: TRBD2; cdr3_length: 18; j_call: TRBJ2-5; v_call: TRBV11-3; clone_size: -; cdr3_nt: TGTGCCAGCAGCTCCCGGGGCCACCGGGGGGAGGGCCGAGAGACCCAGTACTTC; cdr3_aa: CASSSRGHRGEGRETQYF
d_call: -; cdr3_length: 13; j_call: TRBJ2-3; v_call: TRBV2; clone_size: -; cdr3_nt: TGTGCCCAGCGTCAAGATTTGGCAGATACGCAGTATTTT; cdr3_aa: CAQRQDLADTQYF
d_call: -; cdr3_length: 14; j_call: TRBJ1-6; v_call: TRBV12-3/TRBV12-4; clone_size: many; cdr3_nt: TGTGCCAGCAGTTTAGAGGGGCGGAATTCACCCCTCCACTTT; cdr3_aa: CASSLEGRNSPLHF
d_call: TRBD2; cdr3_length: 16; j_call: TRBJ2-5; v_call: TRBV6-1; clone_size: many; cdr3_nt: TGTGCCAGCAGCTGGACTAGCGGGAGAGAGGGAGAGACCCAGTACTTC; cdr3_aa: CASSWTSGREGETQYF
d_call: TRBD2; cdr3_length: 15; j_call: TRBJ2-1; v_call: TRBV7-9; clone_size: -; cdr3_nt: TGTGCCAGCAGCTTAGTGTTAGCGGGAGACGATGAGCAGTTCTTC; cdr3_aa: CASSLVLAGDDEQFF
d_call: -; cdr3_length: 14; j_call: TRBJ1-2; v_call: TRBV6-1; clone_size: medium-sized; cdr3_nt: TGTGCCAGCAGTTACAGGGCAGAATCGAAGGGCTACACCTTC; cdr3_aa: CASSYRAESKGYTF
d_call: TRBD1; cdr3_length: 13; j_call: TRBJ1-1; v_call: TRBV6-4; clone_size: medium-sized; cdr3_nt: TGTGCCAGCAGTTCAGGGGGCTCTTCCGAAGCTTTCTTT; cdr3_aa: CASSSGGSSEAFF
d_call: -; cdr3_length: 15; j_call: TRBJ2-7; v_call: TRBV7-9; clone_size: -; cdr3_nt: TGTGCCAGCAGCCCCCGGACCGTCGGAACCTACGAGCAGTACTTC; cdr3_aa: CASSPRTVGTYEQYF
d_call: -; cdr3_length: 15; j_call: TRBJ2-7; v_call: TRBV7-2; clone_size: -; cdr3_nt: TGTGCCAGCAGCTTAGCAGGTGGAGGCTCCTACGAGCAGTACTTC; cdr3_aa: CASSLAGGGSYEQYF
d_call: -; cdr3_length: 12; j_call: TRBJ2-7; v_call: TRBV28; clone_size: -; cdr3_nt: TGTGCCAGCACCATAGGGGGGGGCGAGCAGTACTTC; cdr3_aa: CASTIGGGEQYF
d_call: -; cdr3_length: 15; j_call: TRBJ1-1; v_call: TRBV6-1; clone_size: many; cdr3_nt: TGTGCCAGCAGTGACAGGCGGCACACGAACACTGAAGCTTTCTTT; cdr3_aa: CASSDRRHTNTEAFF